This TCR beta chain is drawn from a study of spatial heterogeneity in lung cancer. Indicated time point: sample taken at primary tumor resection. The study, taken as a whole, reports: Nonsynonymous mutation counts, ubiquitous and regional, were tracked by the respective counts of ubiquitous and regional expanded TCRs. Tumor mutation count correlated with how many alpha and beta TCRs expanded intratumorally.

This clonotype was seen a few times. The antigen is undetermined. Carried by each TCR cDNA molecule was a unique molecular identifier. MiXCR, applied by TCRdb to the 5' RACE reads, yields one record per CDR3 protein. The data contain 3,000 to 3,500 distinct CDR3 sequences, roughly 30% of them singletons. The sequence came from a female donor with early-stage non-small cell lung cancer. The source was lung tumor tissue, collected at surgery.

The CDR3 coding sequence is TGTGCCAGCAGTGGAGAGACAGGGCCCTACGAGCAGTACTTC. Its translation is CASSGETGPYEQYF. J is TRBJ2-7 and V is TRBV2, with 7 bases lining up with TRBD1. The V segment lost 4 bases and the J segment 2 bases; nucleotides outside the gene matches: 5. Germline V gene sequence: CDR1 SNHLY, CDR2 FYNNEI. The CDR3 totals 14 residues.